This T cell receptor beta chain was sequenced in a study of blood T cell repertoires in COVID-19. Study-wide context: The United States, Italy and Spain supplied acute and convalescent COVID-19 samples. Nucleic acid was either cDNA or gDNA, and it came from T cells, B-cell-depleted T cells, or PBMCs.

This clone was detected once. This CDR3 region has 16 residues. In germline, CDR1 is SGHTA, CDR2 FQGNSA. Losses at the gene ends were 5 bases for V and 0 bases for J; bases not matched to a gene: 8. As handled by the study authors: Amplified reference gene primers provided the basis for estimating nucleated cell counts. This table comes from immunoSEQ multiplex PCR, and its TCRdb copy is limited to in-frame clones, with some not included. That table is the source of V, J and clone size, and D and trimming were worked out from the DNA. Among more than 10,000 clones listed, 88% were seen once. This sequence was found in a human donor in a cohort sampled during active COVID-19. Sequencing was performed on peripheral blood. The V and J genes are TRBV7-2 and TRBJ2-3, with 7 nucleotides matching TRBD2. CDR3 bases: TGTGCCAGCAGCCCTACTCTAGCGGCTAGCACAGATACGCAGTATTTT. It translates to CASSPTLAASTDTQYF.